A single sample gave rise to the 22 T cell receptor beta chains below, sequenced in a study of CD8 T cells in ankylosing spondylitis. TCRdb called the 5' RACE reads again in MiXCR, with one record for every CDR3 protein. The data contain about 200,000 distinct CDR3 sequences, about 26% of them singletons. The source material was blood, either unsorted or a sorted T cell fraction (not recorded which). The receptors come from a male donor with ankylosing spondylitis or in good health (not recorded which).

The chain employs TRBV20-1 and TRBJ2-3; 12 bases agree with TRBD2. The CDR3 has 15 residues. The ends lost 1 base at V and 2 bases at J; junction bases unmatched: 1. CDR1 and CDR2 (germline): DFQATT, SNEGSKA (reference sequence). The CDR3 DNA reads as TGCAGTGCTAGAGGGACTAGCGGGGACACAGATACGCAGTATTTT. This codes for CSARGTSGDTDTQYF.

The gene calls are TRBV18 and TRBJ2-2; no reliable D call. V lost 2 bases to trimming and J lost 4 bases, with 5 bases between them. The CDR3 loop spans 13 amino acids. The germline gives CDR1 KGHSH, CDR2 LQKENI. CDR3 bases: TGTGCCAGCTCACCAGGGCCCACCGGGGAGCTGTTTTTT. Its translation: CASSPGPTGELFF.

The chain joins TRBV29-1 to TRBJ2-5, with 8 bases matching TRBD2. V trimming: 6 bases; J trimming: 2 bases; junction bases outside the gene matches: 5. The CDR3 has 13 residues. Germline loops: CDR1 SQVTM, CDR2 ANQGSEA. In nucleotides, the CDR3 is TGCAGCGTGGGGGCTAGCGGGCAAGAGACCCAGTACTTC. This encodes CSVGASGQETQYF.

This clonotype came up a few times. The chain joins TRBV4-2 to TRBJ1-4; 7 bases fit TRBD1. J was trimmed by 0 bases and V by 4 bases; bases with no gene match: 2. CDR3 length: 15 residues. Germline values: CDR1 LGHNA, CDR2 YNFKEQ. In DNA, the CDR3 is TGTGCCAGCAGCCCGGGGACAGCAACTAATGAAAAACTGTTTTTT. Translated: CASSPGTATNEKLFF.

This clonotype was counted many times. The chain combines TRBV27 with TRBJ1-2; TRBD1 is a possible D gene (5 bases). The V gene's germline CDR1 is MNHEY and CDR2 SMNVEV (reference sequence). V shed 2 bases and J shed 4 bases, with 11 bases lying between them. The CDR3 length is 14 residues. DNA for the CDR3: TGTGCCAGCAGTTTAGGGGGGTTTCCCTATGGCTACACCTTC. Its translation: CASSLGGFPYGYTF.

There are many counts of this clonotype. The V and J genes are TRBV29-1 and TRBJ2-7; 8 bases fit TRBD1. There are 13 residues in the CDR3. CDR1 is SQVTM, CDR2 ANQGSEA, per germline. V was clipped by 3 bases and J by 9 bases; unmatched bases: 10. CDR3 in amino acids: CSVDDAGGAGQYF. The CDR3 coding sequence is TGCAGCGTTGATGACGCAGGGGGCGCTGGGCAGTACTTC.

This clonotype showed up many times. This rearrangement joins TRBV5-6 to TRBJ2-5; TRBD2 matches at 7 bases. Looked up from germline, CDR1 is SGHDT and CDR2 is YYEEEE. J lost 5 bases, V lost 2 bases, and 6 bases had no gene match. CDR3 length: 14 residues. The CDR3 region has the DNA TGTGCCAGCAGCTTTTTTCGGCGGGAGGAGACCCAGTACTTC. Its protein is CASSFFRREETQYF.

The chain carries TRBV27 and TRBJ1-5; D may be TRBD1 (5 bases). This CDR3 contains 14 residues. Per the germline V gene, CDR1 is MNHEY and CDR2 is SMNVEV (reference sequence). Trimming pared 2 bases from V and 7 bases from J, leaving 12 bases between. CDR3 loop: CASSLGQGKQPQHF. CDR3 bases: TGTGCCAGCAGTTTAGGGCAGGGTAAGCAGCCCCAGCATTTT.

This clonotype was seen many times. The gene calls are TRBV7-2 and TRBJ2-1; D gene ambiguous. CDR1 SGHTA and CDR2 FQGNSA come from the germline V gene. Between the trimmed V and J ends, which lost 1 base and 0 bases, there was a span of 7 bases. CDR3 length: 15 residues. In DNA, the CDR3 is TGTGCCAGCAGCTTAGGAGAGAGCTCCTACAATGAGCAGTTCTTC. Translating gives CASSLGESSYNEQFF.

The chain joins TRBV18 to TRBJ2-2; D is unclear. The CDR3 contains 14 residues. Between the trimmed V and J ends, which lost 0 bases and 1 base, there was a span of 3 bases. Germline V CDR1 and CDR2: KGHSH, LQKENI. The CDR3 loop is CASSPPMNTGELFF. The CDR3 nucleotides read TGTGCCAGCTCACCACCGATGAACACCGGGGAGCTGTTTTTT.

This clonotype came up many times. J is TRBJ2-1 and V is TRBV9; 12 bases agree with TRBD2. Per the germline V gene, CDR1 is SGDLS and CDR2 is YYNGEE. This CDR3 is 15 amino acids long. V shed 4 bases, J shed 8 bases, and the junction held 7 bases outside the gene matches. The CDR3 protein is CASSLTSGRGYEQFF. DNA of the CDR3: TGTGCCAGCAGCCTGACTAGCGGGAGAGGGTATGAGCAGTTCTTC. Full variable domain (outside the CDR3, taken from reference TRBV9 and TRBJ2-1): DSGVTQTPKHLITATGQRVTLRCSPRSGDLSVYWYQQSLDQGLQFLIQYYNGEERAKGNILERFSAQQFPDLHSELNLSSLELGDSALYFCASSLTSGRGYEQFFGPGTRLTVL.

The genes are TRBV27 and TRBJ2-3; possibly TRBD1 or TRBD2 for D (5 bases each). The CDR3 is 13 residues long. V lost 5 bases and J 10 bases, leaving 16 bases between the germline ends. Per germline, CDR1 MNHEY and CDR2 SMNVEV (reference sequence). Here the CDR3 DNA reads TGTGCCAGCAGTAGAGGGACCAACCTAGCGCAGTATTTT. Its protein product is CASSRGTNLAQYF.

This clonotype turned up a few times. The rearrangement links TRBV5-5 to TRBJ1-6; no clear D. Germline lookup yields CDR1 SGHKS and CDR2 YYEKEE (reference sequence). V was pared by 2 bases and J by 4 bases, with 7 bases between. CDR3 length equals 14 residues. CDR3 region: CASSLGGYNSPLHF. As DNA, the CDR3 is TGTGCCAGCAGCTTAGGAGGGTATAATTCACCCCTCCACTTT.

This clonotype has ten or more counts. The rearrangement uses TRBV15 and TRBJ1-1, with D uncertain. V was pared by 2 bases and J by 4 bases, with 23 bases between. The CDR3 runs 18 residues. Germline values: CDR1 LNHNV, CDR2 YYDKDF (reference sequence). CDR3: CATSRNDGEVWRPTEAFF. The CDR3 DNA sequence: TGTGCCACCAGCAGAAACGATGGGGAAGTATGGCGCCCCACTGAAGCTTTCTTT. The full variable domain, in which reference TRBV15 and TRBJ1-1 provide the parts outside the CDR3, is DAMVIQNPRYQVTQFGKPVTLSCSQTLNHNVMYWYQQKSSQAPKLLFHYYDKDFNNEADTPDNFQSRRPNTSFCFLDIRSPGLGDTAMYLCATSRNDGEVWRPTEAFFGQGTRLTVV.

This clonotype was observed a few times. The chain joins TRBV6-1 to TRBJ2-3, with D possibly TRBD2 on 6 matching bases. The CDR3 has 12 residues. The V gene lost 6 bases and the J gene lost 3 bases, with 7 bases spanning the gap. Germline V gene sequence: CDR1 MNHNS, CDR2 SASEGT. The CDR3 here is CASREGTDTQYF. The CDR3 nucleotides read TGTGCCAGCAGGGAGGGTACAGATACGCAGTATTTT.

V and J are TRBV6-1 and TRBJ2-5; 12 bases map to TRBD2. CDR1 and CDR2 (germline): MNHNS, SASEGT. The CDR3 is 16 amino acids. Trimming took 6 bases from V and 2 from J; bases not matched to a gene: 7. The DNA for the CDR3 is TGTGCCAGCAGCCCCCGACTAGCGGGAGAACAAGAGACCCAGTACTTC. This translates into CASSPRLAGEQETQYF.

This clonotype was recorded many times. The chain couples TRBV12-3 or TRBV12-4 to TRBJ1-1; D ambiguous. The CDR3 is 14 amino acids. V lost 6 bases and J lost 0, with 11 bases in between. CDR3 nucleotide sequence: TGTGCCAGCAGACTAGATCGCATGAACACTGAAGCTTTCTTT. This gives the protein CASRLDRMNTEAFF.

The chain combines TRBV6-5 with TRBJ1-1; the D gene is possibly TRBD1 (5 bases). V lost 2 bases and J 1 base, leaving 14 bases between the germline ends. Germline CDR1 MNHEY, CDR2 SVGAGI. The CDR3 consists of 16 residues. Here the CDR3 reads CASSYLGGTRNTEAFF. As DNA, the CDR3 is TGTGCCAGCAGTTACCTGGGCGGGACCCGGAACACTGAAGCTTTCTTT.

CDR3 in amino acids: CSASSSGRSYNEQFF. The CDR3 DNA reads as TGCAGTGCTAGTTCTAGCGGGAGGTCGTACAATGAGCAGTTCTTC. This rearrangement joins TRBV20-1 to TRBJ2-1; 11 bases align to TRBD2. This CDR3 region has 15 residues. Germline CDR1 and CDR2: DFQATT and SNEGSKA (reference sequence). Trimming removed 3 bases from V and 4 bases from J; junction bases left unmatched: 5.

CDR3 in amino acids: CASSPRGAAAGLTEAFF. In DNA, the CDR3 is TGTGCCAGCAGCCCAAGAGGTGCGGCAGCGGGGCTCACTGAAGCTTTCTTT. This chain links TRBV4-2 with TRBJ1-1; the D gene is possibly TRBD1 (5 bases). Germline V gives CDR1 LGHNA, CDR2 YNFKEQ. CDR3 length equals 17 residues. V shed 4 bases and J shed 4 bases, with 22 bases lying between them.

Many counts were recorded for this clonotype. The V call is TRBV12-3 or TRBV12-4, the J call TRBJ2-7, with unresolved D. The V end was cut by 2 bases, the J end by 2 bases, with 4 bases between. There are 12 residues in the CDR3. Here the CDR3 DNA reads TGTGCCAGCAGTTTAAATACCTACGAGCAGTACTTC. Amino acids: CASSLNTYEQYF.

This clonotype was counted once. The chain has TRBV6-1 and TRBJ2-7; 9 bases line up with TRBD2. The CDR3 loop spans 14 amino acids. J lost 6 bases, V lost 6 bases, and 9 bases had no gene match. Germline V gene sequence: CDR1 MNHNS, CDR2 SASEGT. The CDR3 region has the DNA TGTGCCAGCAGCTCGATGGCGGGAGGGGGCGAGCAGTACTTC. It yields the protein CASSSMAGGGEQYF.